The next 29 T cell receptor beta chains were all read from a single sample in a study of blood T cell repertoires in COVID-19. Using immunoSEQ multiplex PCR, the repertoire was profiled, and TCRdb retains in-frame clones only, with some absent. The table includes 100,000 to 140,000 clones, approximately 88% detected once. Sequencing input: peripheral blood. Source of these receptors: a man aged 50 to 59 with active or convalescent COVID-19.

V and J are TRBV30 and TRBJ1-3; D gene uncertain. CDR1 GTSNPN and CDR2 SVGIG come from the germline V gene (reference sequence). The CDR3 spans 14 residues. V was shortened by 0 bases and J by 3 bases, with 9 bases between the two germline ends. In nucleotides, the CDR3 is TGTGCCTGGAGTGTAGCGGGGTATGGAAACACCATATATTTT. Its protein is CAWSVAGYGNTIYF.

In this sample, this clone turned up a few times. This chain links TRBV10-3 with TRBJ2-7, with D perhaps matching TRBD1 (6 bases). This CDR3 spans 14 amino acids. Germline V gene lookup returns CDR1 ENHRY and CDR2 SYGVKD. V dropped 3 bases and J dropped 6 bases, with 15 bases sitting between them. DNA of the CDR3: TGTGCCATCAGTGACCAGGGGTATGGAAGCGAGCAGTACTTC. This encodes CAISDQGYGSEQYF.

The chain links TRBV18 to TRBJ2-3; 14 bases fit TRBD2. The CDR3 sequence is 15 residues long. The V gene's germline CDR1 is KGHSH and CDR2 LQKENI. J was trimmed by 3 bases and V by 6 bases; bases with no gene match: 2. CDR3 sequence (DNA): TGTGCCAGCTCGGGGACTAGCGGGAGTACAGATACGCAGTATTTT. Its protein product is CASSGTSGSTDTQYF.

The chain combines TRBV27 with TRBJ1-1; tentative D call: TRBD1 (6 bases). V lost 10 bases and J lost 0, with 12 bases in between. The CDR3 covers 13 residues. In germline, CDR1 is MNHEY, CDR2 SMNVEV (reference sequence). In nucleotides, the CDR3 is TGTGCCACCCAGGGGACCTTGAACACTGAAGCTTTCTTT. Translating gives CATQGTLNTEAFF.

The chain carries TRBV28 and TRBJ2-3; 9 nucleotides align to TRBD2. Germline V CDR1 and CDR2: MDHEN, SYDVKM. The ends lost 11 bases at V and 3 bases at J; junction bases unmatched: 15. This CDR3 comprises 16 residues. The CDR3 DNA reads TGTGCCGCCCTCCCTCCGGGACTAGCTGCTACAGATACGCAGTATTTT. It codes for CAALPPGLAATDTQYF.

The J gene is TRBJ1-2, the V gene TRBV19; tentative D call: TRBD1 (6 bases). The germline V gene has CDR1 LNHDA and CDR2 SQIVND (reference sequence). The ends were cut back, 3 bases at V and 3 bases at J, with 11 bases in the middle. CDR3 length: 14 residues. The DNA of the CDR3 is TGTGCCAGTAGTATCATGGGACAAGACTATGGCTACACCTTC. Amino acid sequence: CASSIMGQDYGYTF.

This chain joins TRBV18 and TRBJ1-4; 8 bases map to TRBD1. This CDR3 contains 15 residues. The V and J ends lost 2 bases and 6 bases, in that order; junction bases with no gene match: 5. The germline gives CDR1 KGHSH, CDR2 LQKENI. The CDR3 is CASSPTGTGDEKLFF. Written as DNA, the CDR3 is TGTGCCAGCTCACCAACCGGGACAGGCGATGAAAAACTGTTTTTT.

The chain joins TRBV18 to TRBJ2-7; a weak D match, TRBD2 (6 bases). V was pared by 3 bases and J by 6 bases, with 18 bases between. The CDR3 has 15 residues. Germline CDR1 and CDR2: KGHSH and LQKENI. The DNA of the CDR3 is TGTGCCAGCTCACCCTCCGGCGGGAAGTTGAGCGAGCAGTACTTC. It specifies CASSPSGGKLSEQYF.

The chain uses TRBV7-9 and TRBJ1-1; D might be TRBD1 (6 bases). There are 18 residues in the CDR3. Germline-derived CDR1 and CDR2 are SEHNR and FQNEAQ (reference sequence). V shed 1 base and J shed 1 base, with 19 bases lying between them. The CDR3 DNA reads as TGTGCCAGCAGCTTAGTCTTCCCGGGACAAAAAACGAACACTGAAGCTTTCTTT. It codes for CASSLVFPGQKTNTEAFF.

The chain recombines TRBV28 with TRBJ1-1; D unresolved. The V gene's germline CDR1 is MDHEN and CDR2 SYDVKM. This CDR3 spans 14 amino acids. V was trimmed by 3 bases and J by 1 base, leaving 9 bases between them. CDR3 in amino acids: CASSLAGENTEAFF. Here the CDR3 DNA reads TGTGCCAGCAGTTTGGCTGGAGAGAACACTGAAGCTTTCTTT.

The V call is TRBV3-1 (or the pseudogene TRBV3-2), the J call TRBJ1-4, with 7 bases fitting TRBD1. This CDR3 has 15 residues. V gave up 0 bases and J gave up 5 bases; unmatched junction bases: 3. Germline CDR1 reads LGHDT; CDR2 reads YNNKEL (reference sequence). The CDR3 is CASSQEGTENEKLFF. The CDR3 DNA is TGTGCCAGCAGCCAAGAAGGGACAGAGAATGAAAAACTGTTTTTT.

This chain connects TRBV4-2 to TRBJ2-7; TRBD2 agrees at 13 bases. The CDR3 covers 19 residues. Germline trimming cut 4 bases from V and 7 bases from J; bases unmatched to any gene: 19. Looked up from germline, CDR1 is LGHNA and CDR2 is YNFKEQ. CDR3 sequence: CASSPVWTSGRKRAQEQYF. CDR3 nucleotides: TGTGCCAGCAGCCCCGTTTGGACTAGCGGGAGAAAGAGAGCTCAAGAGCAGTACTTC.

The rearrangement links TRBV20-1 to TRBJ2-3; 10 bases agree with TRBD2. CDR1 is DFQATT, CDR2 SNEGSKA, per germline (reference sequence). The CDR3 extends over 15 amino acids. The V gene end was trimmed by 6 bases and the J gene end by 0 bases; junction bases not matched to a gene: 6. In DNA, the CDR3 is TGCAGTGCCAGTAAGCGGGAGGGTAGCACAGATACGCAGTATTTT. This translates into CSASKREGSTDTQYF.

The chain recombines TRBV5-5 with TRBJ2-3; 13 bases are a match to TRBD2. The V gene end was trimmed by 3 bases and the J gene end by 4 bases; junction bases not matched to a gene: 2. The germline CDR1 and CDR2 sequences are SGHKS and YYEKEE (reference sequence). This CDR3 contains 15 residues. For the CDR3, the DNA is TGTGCCAGCAGCTCGGGACTAGCGGGGCCAGATACGCAGTATTTT. Its protein is CASSSGLAGPDTQYF.

J is TRBJ2-7 and V is TRBV6-5; possible D gene TRBD1, 5 bases. Trimming stripped 2 bases from V and 0 bases from J, with 11 bases between. Germline V gives CDR1 MNHEY, CDR2 SVGAGI. CDR3 length: 15 amino acids. The CDR3 coding sequence is TGTGCCAGCAGTTACGCTTGGGGCGGCTCCTACGAGCAGTACTTC. It codes for CASSYAWGGSYEQYF.

V is TRBV6-1 and J is TRBJ1-4; perhaps TRBD1 as D (6 bases). This CDR3 is 15 amino acids long. V was cut by 3 bases and J by 10 bases, with 18 bases left in between. The germline CDR1 and CDR2 sequences are MNHNS and SASEGT. In DNA form, the CDR3 reads TGTGCCAGCAGTGAGCTACAGGGCCAATTAGGAAAACTGTTTTTT. Translation gives CASSELQGQLGKLFF.

The chain recombines TRBV19 with TRBJ1-5; a weak D match, TRBD1 (6 bases). The length of the CDR3 is 14 residues. Trimming removed 7 bases from V and 6 bases from J, with 16 bases in between. Germline V gene lookup returns CDR1 LNHDA and CDR2 SQIVND (reference sequence). The CDR3 loop reads CASTPWTEAQPQHF. CDR3 in DNA: TGTGCCAGTACTCCTTGGACAGAAGCTCAGCCCCAGCATTTT.

The J gene is TRBJ1-5, the V gene TRBV6-5; tentatively, D is TRBD1 (6 bases). Germline loops: CDR1 MNHEY, CDR2 SVGAGI. The V end lost 4 bases, the J end lost 5 bases, and 12 bases lay between the germline ends. The CDR3 is made up of 14 amino acids. CDR3 residues: CASSSRRGHQPQHF. Here the CDR3 DNA reads TGTGCCAGCAGTTCCCGCAGGGGCCATCAGCCCCAGCATTTT.

The V gene is TRBV19, the J gene TRBJ1-5; a weak D match, TRBD1 (6 bases). Trimming removed 2 bases from V and 0 bases from J, with 14 bases in between. The CDR3 sequence is 17 residues long. Germline CDR1 and CDR2: LNHDA and SQIVND (reference sequence). CDR3 nucleotide sequence: TGTGCCAGTAGTATAATGGGCAGGGGACCTAGCAATCAGCCCCAGCATTTT. This translates into CASSIMGRGPSNQPQHF.

The chain has TRBV7-7 and TRBJ2-7, with 14 bases fitting TRBD2. J lost 2 bases, V lost 5 bases, and 11 bases had no gene match. From germline, CDR1 is SSHAT and CDR2 FNYEAQ (reference sequence). The CDR3 contains 18 residues. In nucleotides, the CDR3 is TGTGCCAGCAGCCCTACTCCCAAGGGACTAGCGGGAGCCTACGAGCAGTACTTC. It yields the protein CASSPTPKGLAGAYEQYF.

The chain couples TRBV2 to TRBJ1-1; TRBD1 agrees at 7 bases. The CDR3 is 15 residues long. Trimming removed 7 bases from V and 0 bases from J; junction bases left unmatched: 8. Per germline, CDR1 SNHLY and CDR2 FYNNEI. CDR3 bases: TGTGCCAGCACTGCACAGGGGACTGTGAACACTGAAGCTTTCTTT. This codes for CASTAQGTVNTEAFF.

This clone was seen only a few times. The chain joins TRBV6-5 to TRBJ1-2, with D tentatively TRBD1 (6 bases). CDR1 is MNHEY, CDR2 SVGAGI, per germline. The CDR3 is made up of 15 amino acids. V was trimmed by 5 bases and J by 4 bases, leaving 17 bases between them. CDR3 DNA sequence: TGTGCCAGCAGTCCTCAGACAGGTGCTATCTATGGCTACACCTTC. The encoded protein is CASSPQTGAIYGYTF.

The chain recombines TRBV18 with TRBJ2-7; 12 bases fit TRBD2. Trimming removed 3 bases from V and 3 bases from J; junction bases left unmatched: 3. The length of the CDR3 is 15 residues. CDR1 and CDR2 from the germline V gene are KGHSH and LQKENI. The DNA of the CDR3 is TGTGCCAGCTCACCTACTAGCGGGAGGTTCTACGAGCAGTACTTC. Amino acid sequence: CASSPTSGRFYEQYF. The full variable domain, in which reference TRBV18 and TRBJ2-7 provide the parts outside the CDR3, is NAGVMQNPRHLVRRRGQEARLRCSPMKGHSHVYWYRQLPEEGLKFMVYLQKENIIDESGMPKERFSAEFPKEGPSILRIQQVVRGDSAAYFCASSPTSGRFYEQYFGPGTRLTVT.

This clone showed up just a few times. J is TRBJ2-3 and V is TRBV4-1; maybe TRBD2 (6 bases). CDR3 size: 17 residues. Germline V gene lookup returns CDR1 MGHRA and CDR2 YSYEKL. V shed 0 bases and J shed 5 bases, with 18 bases lying between them. CDR3 region: CASSQDPPEGAGDTQYF. The CDR3 nucleotides are TGCGCCAGCAGCCAAGATCCCCCCGAGGGAGCGGGAGATACGCAGTATTTT.

The V and J genes are TRBV29-1 and TRBJ1-1, with TRBD1 matching over 7 bases. The J segment lost 5 bases and the V segment lost 6 bases, leaving 9 bases of the junction unmatched. The CDR3 sequence is 13 residues long. Germline V gene lookup returns CDR1 SQVTM and CDR2 ANQGSEA. CDR3 nucleotides: TGCAGCGTGGCCCAGTCAGGGGGGACTGAAGCTTTCTTT. Translation gives CSVAQSGGTEAFF. Full variable domain (remainder filled in from reference TRBV29-1 and TRBJ1-1): SAVISQKPSRDICQRGTSLTIQCQVDSQVTMMFWYRQQPGQSLTLIATANQGSEATYESGFVIDKFPISRPNLTFSTLTVSNMSPEDSSIYLCSVAQSGGTEAFFGQGTRLTVV.

The V gene is TRBV28, the J gene TRBJ2-6; tentatively, D is TRBD2 (6 bases). Trimming removed 7 bases from V and 3 bases from J, with 16 bases in between. The germline V gene has CDR1 MDHEN and CDR2 SYDVKM. The CDR3 length is 16 residues. The CDR3 DNA reads TGTGCCAGCAAACCCGGGGACTCGGTTGGGGCCAACGTCCTGACTTTC. As protein: CASKPGDSVGANVLTF.

The V and J genes are TRBV10-2 and TRBJ2-5; D is perhaps TRBD2 (6 bases). V lost 6 bases and J 4 bases, leaving 18 bases between the germline ends. Per the germline V gene, CDR1 is WSHSY and CDR2 is SAAADI. This CDR3 comprises 15 residues. CDR3 loop: CASRIGTQGGETQYF. The CDR3, as DNA: TGCGCCAGCAGAATCGGGACGCAGGGAGGAGAGACCCAGTACTTC.

V gene TRBV6-5 combines with J gene TRBJ2-7, with 12 bases that match TRBD2. Unmatched junction bases numbered 4, after V lost 4 bases and J lost 3 bases. Germline-derived CDR1 and CDR2 are MNHEY and SVGAGI. CDR3 length: 15 residues. The CDR3 is CASSWLTSGGYEQYF. The CDR3 nucleotides read TGTGCCAGCAGTTGGTTGACTAGCGGGGGCTACGAGCAGTACTTC.

This sequence joins TRBV19 and TRBJ1-1; D call uncertain. Germline V gene data show CDR1 as LNHDA and CDR2 as SQIVND (reference sequence). The CDR3 consists of 13 residues. Trimming removed 8 bases at V and 4 bases at J, with 14 bases between. In nucleotides, the CDR3 is TGTGCCAGTGGACCTCCAGAGGGCACTGAAGCTTTCTTT. Its protein is CASGPPEGTEAFF.